The rows below give T cell receptor beta chains drawn from one sample of a study of identical twins. One entry per CDR3 protein, called by TCRdb with MiXCR from the 5' RACE reads. The sample lists about 340,000 distinct CDR3 sequences, 12% occurring once. These records were also assigned to another study, of yellow fever vaccine responses in identical twins.

Sequencing was done on a sample of CD8+ T cells sorted from blood. Source of these receptors: a woman between 18 and 30 years old in good health. CDR3s include the opening cysteine and the closing phenylalanine or tryptophan. Each record gives: J gene, V gene, clone size, D gene, CDR3 DNA, CDR3 protein. The D gene is left open where the match is weak. Expanded clones are given a class, and other clones once, few, many or no size at all.

TRBJ2-7 TRBV7-3 few . TGTGCCAGCAGCTCGACTAACTCCTACGAGCAGTACTTC CASSSTNSYEQYF
TRBJ2-1 TRBV18 few . TGTGCCAGCTCACCGGGCCCGGTAGCTCCCTACAATGAGCAGTTCTTC CASSPGPVAPYNEQFF
TRBJ2-5 TRBV2 few TRBD2 TGTGCCAGCGGATGGACTAGCGGGAGTTTGGGACACCAAGAGACCCAGTACTTC CASGWTSGSLGHQETQYF
TRBJ2-7 TRBV28 . . TGTGCCAGCAGTGGTCTCGTTAGCGGAACCTACGAGCAGTACTTC CASSGLVSGTYEQYF
TRBJ2-1 TRBV4-1 . TRBD1 TGCGCCAGCAGCCGAGAAGACAGGGATGACGGTGAGCAGTTCTTC CASSREDRDDGEQFF
TRBJ1-2 TRBV7-9 many . TGTGCCAGCAGCTTAGCCCCTATTTATGGCTACACCTTC CASSLAPIYGYTF
TRBJ2-7 TRBV29-1 few . TGCAGCGTTGACGCAGGATCATCCTACGAGCAGTACTTC CSVDAGSSYEQYF
TRBJ2-7 TRBV20-1 . . TGCAGTGCTAACGTTCACAGAAGCTCCTACGAGCAGTACTTC CSANVHRSSYEQYF
TRBJ2-2 TRBV24-1 once TRBD1 TGTGCCACTGGGGACAGGGGAGAAGGGGAGCTGTTTTTT CATGDRGEGELFF
TRBJ2-7 TRBV4-1 many . TGCGCCAGCAGCCAAGAAGCAGCGGTCTACGAGCAGTACTTC CASSQEAAVYEQYF
TRBJ2-1 TRBV4-1 . TRBD2 TGCGCCAGCAGCTTCCGACTAGCGGGGGAGGGGGAGCCCTTAGCTCCGGGGCCCTACAATGAGCAGTTCTTC CASSFRLAGEGEPLAPGPYNEQFF
TRBJ2-7 TRBV7-8 many TRBD2 TGTGCCAGCAGCTCCGGGACTAGTTCCTACGAGCAGTACTTC CASSSGTSSYEQYF
TRBJ1-1 TRBV15 many . TGTGCCTCTCGGGACACGGGGGAGAACACTGAAGCTTTCTTT CASRDTGENTEAFF
TRBJ1-6 TRBV6-5 . . TGTGCCAGCAGTTACTCGAGCCAAGGGGGTTCACCCCTCCACTTT CASSYSSQGGSPLHF
TRBJ1-2 TRBV6-4 few . TGTGCCAGCAGGGAACGGACAGACACTTATGGCTACACCTTC CASRERTDTYGYTF
TRBJ2-1 TRBV3-1 . TRBD1 TGTGCCAGCAGCCAAGACCCGGGACAGGGGGCGACGGATGGGTCCTACAATGAGCAGTTCTTC CASSQDPGQGATDGSYNEQFF
TRBJ2-2 TRBV6-1 few . TGTGCCAGCACCCTACCGCAGCGCCTGAACACCGGGGAGCTGTTTTTT CASTLPQRLNTGELFF
TRBJ2-1 TRBV27 few TRBD2 TGTGCCAGCAGACAAATAGCGGGGGGGTACTTGGATGAGCAGTTCTTC CASRQIAGGYLDEQFF
TRBJ2-3 TRBV7-2 many . TGTGCCAGCAGCTTAGGTAGAGTGAGCACAGATACGCAGTATTTT CASSLGRVSTDTQYF
TRBJ2-7 TRBV2 . . TGTGCCAGCATGGAACCTAGGGGCAACATAGTAACCTACGAGCAGTACTTC CASMEPRGNIVTYEQYF
TRBJ1-4 TRBV20-1 few . TGCAGTGCCTCCGGGACCTTTGAAAAACTGTTTTTT CSASGTFEKLFF
TRBJ2-5 TRBV10-3 few TRBD2 TGTGCCATCAGCGCGGAGACTAGCGGGTTCCAAGAGACCCAGTACTTC CAISAETSGFQETQYF
TRBJ2-1 TRBV6-4 few TRBD2 TGTGCCAGCAGTTCCGGGGCGGGAGCCTACAATGAGCAGTTCTTC CASSSGAGAYNEQFF
TRBJ2-5 TRBV24-1 many . TGTGCCACCAGTGATTTGCAAGAGAGGCGCGAGACCCAGTACTTC CATSDLQERRETQYF
TRBJ1-5 TRBV7-9 . . TGTGCCAGCAGCGGCCCAGGGGTTGGAAATCAGCCCCAGCATTTT CASSGPGVGNQPQHF
TRBJ2-1 TRBV6-2/TRBV6-3 few . TGTGCCAGCAGTTATACCGATGACCTGGATGAGCAGTTCTTC CASSYTDDLDEQFF
TRBJ2-2 TRBV15 . . TGTGCCACCAGCAGAGATCTGGAGAACACCGGGGAGCTGTTTTTT CATSRDLENTGELFF
TRBJ1-5 TRBV12-3/TRBV12-4 many . TGTGCCAGCAGTATAAAGGGTGTAGATCAGCCCCAGCATTTT CASSIKGVDQPQHF
TRBJ2-3 TRBV5-1 . TRBD2 TGCGCCAGCAGCTTGGGCGGGAGTTACTCTAGCACAGATACGCAGTATTTT CASSLGGSYSSTDTQYF
TRBJ2-1 TRBV6-5 many . TGTGCCAGCAGTTACTCCTTCGTCGAGGGAGGCTATGAGCAGTTCTTC CASSYSFVEGGYEQFF
TRBJ2-1 TRBV9 . TRBD2 TGTGCCAGCAGGAGCGGGAGTGGAAACTACAATGAGCAGTTCTTC CASRSGSGNYNEQFF
TRBJ2-4 TRBV7-9 few . TGTGCCAGCAGCTTAAGCACAGGAGAACTAGCCAAAAACATTCAGTACTTC CASSLSTGELAKNIQYF
TRBJ2-1 TRBV20-1 . . TGCAGTGCTAGAGACCCGGTGACGTATTTTAGTGATGAGCAGTTCTTC CSARDPVTYFSDEQFF
TRBJ1-1 TRBV29-1 . . TGCAGCGTTCTGGGGACTGAAGCTTTCTTT CSVLGTEAFF
TRBJ2-3 TRBV24-1 few TRBD1 TGTGCCACCAGTGATCGAGGGGCAGGGGGCCCAGATACGCAGTATTTT CATSDRGAGGPDTQYF
TRBJ2-1 TRBV7-8 few . . CASSLVVGPGSSF
TRBJ2-3 TRBV19 few . TGTGCCAGTAGTATAGCGGGAGGCACAGATACGCAGTATTTT CASSIAGGTDTQYF
TRBJ2-1 TRBV11-2 few . TGTGCCAGCAGCTTGGTGGGAGTAGCTGAGCAGTTCTTC CASSLVGVAEQFF
TRBJ2-3 TRBV4-1 . . TGCGCCAGCAGCCCAAATCAACCCCCAGATACGCAGTATTTT CASSPNQPPDTQYF
TRBJ2-1 TRBV12-3/TRBV12-4 . . TGTACCTGCAGGAATTACCGACAGCTAGGCGCGTCCTACAATGAGCAGTTCTTC CTCRNYRQLGASYNEQFF
TRBJ2-3 TRBV25-1 . . TGTGCCAGCAGTGAAATTGGGCGGGGATACACAGATACGCAGTATTTT CASSEIGRGYTDTQYF
TRBJ1-5 TRBV7-9 many . TGTGCCAGCAGTCTCAAAGGCAATCAGCCCCAGCATTTT CASSLKGNQPQHF
TRBJ2-2 TRBV12-3/TRBV12-4 few . TGTGCCAGCGTTGCGCAGAACACCGGGGAGCTGTTTTTT CASVAQNTGELFF
TRBJ1-2 TRBV13 . TRBD1 TGTGCCAGCAGCCCCGACAGGGGGCTGAGGTATGGCTACACCTTC CASSPDRGLRYGYTF
TRBJ2-1 TRBV4-1 . . TGCGCCAGCAGCCGGAAACGGGACTTGATCTACAATGAGCAGTTCTTC CASSRKRDLIYNEQFF
TRBJ2-5 TRBV4-2 many . TGTGCCAGCAGCAGCGACAGGGAGGTGGAGACCCAGTACTTC CASSSDREVETQYF
TRBJ2-5 TRBV12-3/TRBV12-4 few . TGTGCCAGCAGTTTACAGGGTTCTGCGCCACAAGAGACCCAGTACTTC CASSLQGSAPQETQYF
TRBJ1-1 TRBV12-3/TRBV12-4 many TRBD1 TGTGCCAGCAGTTTGCAGGGGGACGCTGAAGCTTTCTTT CASSLQGDAEAFF
TRBJ1-4 TRBV20-1 few TRBD1 TGCAGTGCTAGAGGAGGGGACAGGGACGGAAAACTGTTTTTT CSARGGDRDGKLFF
TRBJ2-2 TRBV20-1 few . TGCAGTGCTAGAGTGGCGGTTAACACCGGGGAGCTGTTTTTT CSARVAVNTGELFF
TRBJ2-3 TRBV10-2 . . TGCGCCAGCAGTGAGTCGGCGGGTAGCACAGATACGCAGTATTTT CASSESAGSTDTQYF
TRBJ2-3 TRBV4-1 many TRBD1 TGCGCCAGCAGCCGAAATTGGGACAGCCTGCCTGGCACAGATACGCAGTATTTT CASSRNWDSLPGTDTQYF
TRBJ2-3 TRBV12-3/TRBV12-4 many . TGTGCCAGCAGTTTTCACGGGACCTCCCCGACAGATACGCAGTATTTT CASSFHGTSPTDTQYF
TRBJ2-7 TRBV20-1 few TRBD2 TGCAGTGCTAGAGACCTAGCGGGAAGCCACGAGCAGTACTTC CSARDLAGSHEQYF
TRBJ2-3 TRBV12-3/TRBV12-4 many TRBD2 TGTGCCAGCAGTTTAGTTCTAGCGGGGTCAGATACGCAGTATTTT CASSLVLAGSDTQYF
TRBJ2-5 TRBV20-1 few TRBD2 TGCAGTGCTGGCACCGGGGAGCGGGGGGAGACCCAGTACTTC CSAGTGERGETQYF
TRBJ2-5 TRBV29-1 few . TGCAGCGTTGAAGCCTGGGTTGCGGAGACCCAGTACTTC CSVEAWVAETQYF
TRBJ2-1 TRBV5-1 many . TGCGCCAGCGGCGCCCCCGGCAGGACCTACAATGAGCAGTTCTTC CASGAPGRTYNEQFF
TRBJ1-5 TRBV28 few TRBD1 TGTGCCTTTTCCAGGGGGAGAAACAATCAGCCCCAGCATTTT CAFSRGRNNQPQHF
TRBJ1-5 TRBV20-1 few . TGCAGTGCTAGAGATACTGAATATCAGCCCCAGCATTTT CSARDTEYQPQHF